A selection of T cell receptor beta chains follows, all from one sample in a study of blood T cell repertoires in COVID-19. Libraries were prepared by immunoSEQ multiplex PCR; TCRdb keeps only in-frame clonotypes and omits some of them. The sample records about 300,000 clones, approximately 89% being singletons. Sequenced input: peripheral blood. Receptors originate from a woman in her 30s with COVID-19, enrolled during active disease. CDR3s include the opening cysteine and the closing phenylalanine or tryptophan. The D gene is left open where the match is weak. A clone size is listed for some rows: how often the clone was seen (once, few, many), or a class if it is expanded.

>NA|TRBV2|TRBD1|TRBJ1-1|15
TGTGCCAGCGGGGTTGACAGGGGGCTCGTCACTGAAGCTTTCTTT
CASGVDRGLVTEAFF
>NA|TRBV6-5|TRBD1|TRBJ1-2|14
TGTGCCAGCACCGAACAGGGGGCAAACTATGGCTACACCTTC
CASTEQGANYGYTF
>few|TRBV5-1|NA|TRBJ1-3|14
TGCGCCAGCAGCTTGGCCGGGTCTGGAAACACCATATATTTT
CASSLAGSGNTIYF
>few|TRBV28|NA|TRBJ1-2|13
TGTGCCAGCAGTTTTTCCAGGAACTATGGCTACACCTTC
CASSFSRNYGYTF
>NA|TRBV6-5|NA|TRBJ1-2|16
TGTGCCAGCAGTTACTCCCTTAGGGAGGGCGGCTATGGCTACACCTTC
CASSYSLREGGYGYTF
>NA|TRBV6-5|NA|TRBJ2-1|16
TGTGCCAGCAGTTACCAGCCGGGAGCCTCCTACAATGAGCAGTTCTTC
CASSYQPGASYNEQFF
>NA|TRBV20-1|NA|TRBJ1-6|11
TGCAGTGCTATTCTTCCCTCACCCCTCCACTTT
CSAILPSPLHF
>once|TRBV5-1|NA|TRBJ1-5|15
TGCGCCAGCAGCTTAGAGGGTTATAGCAATCAGCCCCAGCATTTT
CASSLEGYSNQPQHF
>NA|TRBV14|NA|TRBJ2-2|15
TGTGCCAGCAGCGAATTTCGAGCTACCACCGGGGAGCTGTTTTTT
CASSEFRATTGELFF
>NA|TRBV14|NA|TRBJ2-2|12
TGTGCCAGCAGCCAAGGCTACGGGGAGCTGTTTTTT
CASSQGYGELFF
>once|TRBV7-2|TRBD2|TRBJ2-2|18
TGTGCCAGCAGCTTGTACCAACTAGCGGGGAAGTCCTCCGGGGAGCTGTTTTTT
CASSLYQLAGKSSGELFF
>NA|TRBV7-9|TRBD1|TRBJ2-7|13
TGTGCCAGCAGACCCGGACAGGTGGATGAGCAGTACTTC
CASRPGQVDEQYF
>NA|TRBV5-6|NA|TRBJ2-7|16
TGTGCCAGCAGCTTACGGACAGAGTGGTCCTCCTACGAGCAGTACTTC
CASSLRTEWSSYEQYF
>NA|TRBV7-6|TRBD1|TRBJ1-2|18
TGTGCCAGCAGCTCCGGCGGGGACAGGGGTCACCCTGGCTATGGCTACACCTTC
CASSSGGDRGHPGYGYTF
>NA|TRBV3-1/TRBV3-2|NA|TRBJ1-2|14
TGTGCCAGTCAATACGGCGGGGGGCTATATGGCTACACCTTC
CASQYGGGLYGYTF
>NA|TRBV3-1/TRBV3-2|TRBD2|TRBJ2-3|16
TGTGCCAGCAGCCGCCCCACTAGCGGGGGGGCGGATACGCAGTATTTT
CASSRPTSGGADTQYF
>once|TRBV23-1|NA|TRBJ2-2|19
TGCGCCAGCAGTCAATCCCGGCGACAGGTCGGGTCGAACACCGGGGAGCTGTTTTTT
CASSQSRRQVGSNTGELFF
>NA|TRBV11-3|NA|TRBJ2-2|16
TGTGCCAGCAGCTTAGATGGAAGGCAGGGTGCTCGGGAGCTGTTTTTT
CASSLDGRQGARELFF
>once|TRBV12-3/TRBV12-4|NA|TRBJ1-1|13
TGTGCCAGCAGTTTCGGTCGGTACACTGAAGCTTTCTTT
CASSFGRYTEAFF
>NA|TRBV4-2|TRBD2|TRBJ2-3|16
TGTGCCAGCAGCCAAGCCCTAGCGGGGGGAACAGATACGCAGTATTTT
CASSQALAGGTDTQYF
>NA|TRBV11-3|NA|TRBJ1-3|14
TGTGCCAGCAGCTTTCAGGCCTCTGGAAACACCATATATTTT
CASSFQASGNTIYF
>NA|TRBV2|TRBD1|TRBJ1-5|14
TGTGCCAGCAGTGAATCAGGGGGCAACGAGCCCCAGCATTTT
CASSESGGNEPQHF
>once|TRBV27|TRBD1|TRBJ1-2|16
TGTGCCAGCAGTTTCTCCGGGACAGGTCGACTCTATGGCTACACCTTC
CASSFSGTGRLYGYTF
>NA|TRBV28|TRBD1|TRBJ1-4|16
TGTGCCAGCAGTCCAGGCACCCTCGACAGGGGTGAAAAACTGTTTTTT
CASSPGTLDRGEKLFF
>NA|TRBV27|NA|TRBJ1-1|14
TGTGCCAGCAGCCCCGGGGGGCCAAGCACTGAAGCTTTCTTT
CASSPGGPSTEAFF
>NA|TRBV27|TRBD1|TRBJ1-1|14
TGTGCCAGCAGATCGGGACAGGGTCCCACTGAAGCTTTCTTT
CASRSGQGPTEAFF
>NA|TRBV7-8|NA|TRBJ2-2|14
TGTGCCAGCAGCCTAGCCGGGGGACCCGGGGAGCTGTTTTTT
CASSLAGGPGELFF
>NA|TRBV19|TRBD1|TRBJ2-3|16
TGTGCCAGTAGTATGGGTCCTGGGACAGGGGTTTATACGCAGTATTTT
CASSMGPGTGVYTQYF
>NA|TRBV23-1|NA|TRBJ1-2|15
TGCGCCAGCAGGTCTCAGGGGAAACCTTACTATGGCTACACCTTC
CASRSQGKPYYGYTF
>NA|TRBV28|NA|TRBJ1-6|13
TGTGCCAGCAGTTTGGGGCAGAATTCACCCCTCCACTTT
CASSLGQNSPLHF